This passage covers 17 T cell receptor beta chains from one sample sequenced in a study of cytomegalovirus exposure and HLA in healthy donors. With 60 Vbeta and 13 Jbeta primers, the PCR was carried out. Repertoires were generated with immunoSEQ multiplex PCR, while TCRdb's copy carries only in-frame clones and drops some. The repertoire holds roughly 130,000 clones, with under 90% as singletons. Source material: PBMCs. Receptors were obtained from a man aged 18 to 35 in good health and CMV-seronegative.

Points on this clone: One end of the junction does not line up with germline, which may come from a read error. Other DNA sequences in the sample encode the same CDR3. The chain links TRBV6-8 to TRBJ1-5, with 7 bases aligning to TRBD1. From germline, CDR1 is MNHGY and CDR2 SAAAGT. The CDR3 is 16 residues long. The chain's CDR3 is CASSYSMGTEYQPQHF. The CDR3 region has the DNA TGCGCCAGCAGTTACTCGATGGGGACAGAGTATCAGCCCCAGCATTTT.

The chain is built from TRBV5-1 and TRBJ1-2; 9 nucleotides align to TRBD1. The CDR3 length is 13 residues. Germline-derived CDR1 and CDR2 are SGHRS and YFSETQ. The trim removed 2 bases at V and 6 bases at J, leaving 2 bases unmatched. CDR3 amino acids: CASSLDRGDGYTF. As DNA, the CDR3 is TGCGCCAGCAGCTTAGACAGGGGGGATGGCTACACCTTC. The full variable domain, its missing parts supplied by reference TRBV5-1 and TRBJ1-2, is KAGVTQTPRYLIKTRGQQVTLSCSPISGHRSVSWYQQTPGQGLQFLFEYFSETQRNKGNFPGRFSGRQFSNSRSEMNVSTLELGDSALYLCASSLDRGDGYTFGSGTRLTVV.

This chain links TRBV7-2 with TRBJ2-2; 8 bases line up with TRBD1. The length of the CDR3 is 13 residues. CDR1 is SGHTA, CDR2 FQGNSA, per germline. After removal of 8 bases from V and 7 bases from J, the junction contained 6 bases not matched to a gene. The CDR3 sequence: CASGGQGGGELFF. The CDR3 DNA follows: TGTGCCAGCGGCGGACAGGGTGGCGGGGAGCTGTTTTTT.

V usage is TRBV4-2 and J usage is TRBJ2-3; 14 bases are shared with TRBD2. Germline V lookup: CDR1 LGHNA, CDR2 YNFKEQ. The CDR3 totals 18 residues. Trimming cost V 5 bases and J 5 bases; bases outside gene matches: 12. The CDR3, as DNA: TGTGCCAGCAGCACCCGACTAGCGGGGGGGGGCACTGGAGATACGCAGTATTTT. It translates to CASSTRLAGGGTGDTQYF.

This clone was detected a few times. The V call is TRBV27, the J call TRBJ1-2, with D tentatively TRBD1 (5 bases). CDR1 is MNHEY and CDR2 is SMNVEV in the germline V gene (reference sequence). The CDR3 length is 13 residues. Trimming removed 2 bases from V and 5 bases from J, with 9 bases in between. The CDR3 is CASSLTQGYGYTF. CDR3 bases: TGTGCCAGCAGTTTAACGCAGGGATATGGCTACACCTTC.

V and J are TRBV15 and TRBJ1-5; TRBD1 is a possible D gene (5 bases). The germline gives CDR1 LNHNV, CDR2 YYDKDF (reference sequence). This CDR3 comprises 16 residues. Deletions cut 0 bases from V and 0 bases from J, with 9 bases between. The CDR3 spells CATSREGVISNQPQHF. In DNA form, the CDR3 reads TGTGCCACCAGCAGAGAAGGGGTCATTAGCAATCAGCCCCAGCATTTT.

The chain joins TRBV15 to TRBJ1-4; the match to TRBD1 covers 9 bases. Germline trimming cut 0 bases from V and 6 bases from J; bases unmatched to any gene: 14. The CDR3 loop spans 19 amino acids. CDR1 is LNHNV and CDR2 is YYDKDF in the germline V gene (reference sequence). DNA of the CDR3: TGTGCCACCAGCAGAGATGCCCCGTCCGGGCGGGACAGGGATGAAAAACTGTTTTTT. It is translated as CATSRDAPSGRDRDEKLFF. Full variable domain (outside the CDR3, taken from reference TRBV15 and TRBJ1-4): DAMVIQNPRYQVTQFGKPVTLSCSQTLNHNVMYWYQQKSSQAPKLLFHYYDKDFNNEADTPDNFQSRRPNTSFCFLDIRSPGLGDTAMYLCATSRDAPSGRDRDEKLFFGSGTQLSVL.

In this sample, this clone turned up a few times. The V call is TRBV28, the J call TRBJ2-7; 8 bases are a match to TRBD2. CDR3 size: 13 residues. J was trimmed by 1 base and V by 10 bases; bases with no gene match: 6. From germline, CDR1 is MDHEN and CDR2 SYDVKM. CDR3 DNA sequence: TGTGCCACCAGAACGGGGGGGTCCTACGAGCAGTACTTC. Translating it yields CATRTGGSYEQYF.

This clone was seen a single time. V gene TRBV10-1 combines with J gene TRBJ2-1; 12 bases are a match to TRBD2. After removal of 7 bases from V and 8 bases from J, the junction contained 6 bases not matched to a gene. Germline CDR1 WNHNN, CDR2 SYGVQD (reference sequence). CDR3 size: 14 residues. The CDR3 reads CASKASGGVYEQFF. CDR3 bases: TGCGCCAGCAAGGCTAGCGGGGGGGTATATGAGCAGTTCTTC.

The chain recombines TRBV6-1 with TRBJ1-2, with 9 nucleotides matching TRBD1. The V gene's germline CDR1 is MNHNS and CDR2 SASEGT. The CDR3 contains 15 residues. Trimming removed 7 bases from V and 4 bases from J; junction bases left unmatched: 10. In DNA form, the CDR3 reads TGTGCCAGCAATCCCCTCGGACAGGGGTCCTATGGCTACACCTTC. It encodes CASNPLGQGSYGYTF.

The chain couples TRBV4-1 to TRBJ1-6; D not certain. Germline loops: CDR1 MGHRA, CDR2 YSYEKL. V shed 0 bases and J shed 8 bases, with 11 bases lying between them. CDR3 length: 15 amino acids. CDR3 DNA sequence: TGCGCCAGCAGCCAAGAAGGAGCTTTTCATTCACCCCTCCACTTT. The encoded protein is CASSQEGAFHSPLHF.

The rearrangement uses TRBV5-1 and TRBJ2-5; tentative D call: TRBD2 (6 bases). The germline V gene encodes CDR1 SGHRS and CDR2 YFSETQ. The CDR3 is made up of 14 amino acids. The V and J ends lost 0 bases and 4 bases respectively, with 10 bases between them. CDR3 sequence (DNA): TGCGCCAGCAGCTTGGGGCGGGGCGGAGAGACCCAGTACTTC. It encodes CASSLGRGGETQYF.

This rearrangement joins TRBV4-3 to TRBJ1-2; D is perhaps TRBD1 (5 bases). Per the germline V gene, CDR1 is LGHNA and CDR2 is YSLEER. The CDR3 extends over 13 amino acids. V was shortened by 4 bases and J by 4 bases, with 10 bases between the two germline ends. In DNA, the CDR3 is TGCGCCAGCAGCCCGGGGGTTGGCTATGGCTACACCTTC. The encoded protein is CASSPGVGYGYTF.

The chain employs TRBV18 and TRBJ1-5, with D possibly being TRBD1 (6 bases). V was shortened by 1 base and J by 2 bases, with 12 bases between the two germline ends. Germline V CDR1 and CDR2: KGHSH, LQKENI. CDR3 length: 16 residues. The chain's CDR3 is CASSPRGQLGNQPQHF. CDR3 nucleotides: TGTGCCAGCTCACCACGAGGACAGTTGGGCAATCAGCCCCAGCATTTT.

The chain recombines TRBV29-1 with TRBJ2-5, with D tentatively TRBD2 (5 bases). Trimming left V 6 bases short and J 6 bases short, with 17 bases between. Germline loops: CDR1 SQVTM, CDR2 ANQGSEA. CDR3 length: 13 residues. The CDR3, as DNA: TGCAGCGTCCGGACCGACGGGGATAAGACCCAGTACTTC. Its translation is CSVRTDGDKTQYF. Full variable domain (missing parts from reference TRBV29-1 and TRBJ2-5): SAVISQKPSRDICQRGTSLTIQCQVDSQVTMMFWYRQQPGQSLTLIATANQGSEATYESGFVIDKFPISRPNLTFSTLTVSNMSPEDSSIYLCSVRTDGDKTQYFGPGTRLLVL.

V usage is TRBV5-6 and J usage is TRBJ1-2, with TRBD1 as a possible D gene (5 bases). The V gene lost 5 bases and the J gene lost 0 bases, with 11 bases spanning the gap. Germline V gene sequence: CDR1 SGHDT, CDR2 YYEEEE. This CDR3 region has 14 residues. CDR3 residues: CASSPPGANYGYTF. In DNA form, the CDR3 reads TGTGCCAGCAGTCCCCCGGGGGCTAACTATGGCTACACCTTC.

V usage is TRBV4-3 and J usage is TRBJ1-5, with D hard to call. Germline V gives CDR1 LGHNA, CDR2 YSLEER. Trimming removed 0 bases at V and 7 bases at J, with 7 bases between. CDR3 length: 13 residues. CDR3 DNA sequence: TGCGCCAGCAGCCAAGAGCGAAAACAGCCCCAGCATTTT. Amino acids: CASSQERKQPQHF.